A single sample gave rise to the 21 T cell receptor beta chains below, sequenced in a study of immune evolution from preneoplasia to lung adenocarcinoma. Clones were sequenced by immunoSEQ multiplex PCR, and TCRdb holds only the in-frame ones, with some missing. The sample includes about 9,500 clones, around 89% seen only once; the top ten take over 2%. Sequencing used FFPE invasive lung adenocarcinoma tissue. Receptors originate from a person between 65 and 79 years old with invasive lung adenocarcinoma.

The chain links TRBV5-1 to TRBJ1-2; TRBD1 might be the D (5 bases). The CDR3 consists of 17 residues. Per the germline V gene, CDR1 is SGHRS and CDR2 is YFSETQ. V lost 0 bases, J lost 5 bases, and 20 bases lay in between. CDR3 in DNA: TGCGCCAGCAGCTTGGGCGGGACGGATGGGGGATTTTATGGCTACACCTTC. Protein: CASSLGGTDGGFYGYTF.

This chain uses TRBV19 with TRBJ1-4; D gene uncertain. The V gene lost 3 bases and the J gene lost 7 bases, with 12 bases spanning the gap. Germline V gene sequence: CDR1 LNHDA, CDR2 SQIVND (reference sequence). The CDR3 covers 14 residues. CDR3 region: CASSIRLSGEKLFF. CDR3 sequence (DNA): TGTGCCAGTAGTATTAGGCTGAGTGGTGAAAAACTGTTTTTT.

The V and J genes are TRBV4-1 and TRBJ1-4; 9 nucleotides agree with TRBD1. The CDR3 is 17 amino acids. CDR1 and CDR2 from the germline V gene are MGHRA and YSYEKL. After removal of 1 base from V and 8 bases from J, the junction contained 11 bases not matched to a gene. For the CDR3, the DNA is TGCGCCAGCAGCCAAGTCCCGGGACAGGGCCCTCGGGAAAAACTGTTTTTT. Translated: CASSQVPGQGPREKLFF.

V and J are TRBV7-9 and TRBJ2-2, with D unclear. The germline CDR1 and CDR2 sequences are SEHNR and FQNEAQ (reference sequence). Trimming removed 5 bases from V and 6 bases from J, with 7 bases in between. The CDR3 spans 12 residues. The CDR3 nucleotides are TGTGCCAGCAGCCGTTCATCCGGGGAGCTGTTTTTT. It yields the protein CASSRSSGELFF.

Remarks on this clone: One end of the junction is discordant with germline, which a read error may explain. The CDR3 DNA is TGTGCTAGCAGTTCGGGGGGGATTCCGAGGACTTTCTTT. It codes for CASSSGGIPRTFF. J is TRBJ1-1 and V is TRBV6-1; D may be TRBD1 (5 bases). Germline V lookup: CDR1 MNHNS, CDR2 SASEGT. This CDR3 has 13 residues.

V is TRBV2 and J is TRBJ2-5; D gene uncertain. There are 12 residues in the CDR3. Germline values: CDR1 SNHLY, CDR2 FYNNEI. The ends were cut back, 2 bases at V and 4 bases at J, with 5 bases in the middle. The CDR3 is CASSERRETQYF. CDR3 DNA: TGTGCCAGCAGTGAAAGAAGAGAGACCCAGTACTTC.

This rearrangement joins TRBV9 to TRBJ2-5; TRBD2 aligns across 9 bases. The junction had 5 bases not matched to a gene; V was cut back by 0 bases and J by 2 bases. The CDR3 sequence is 16 residues long. Germline V lookup: CDR1 SGDLS, CDR2 YYNGEE. The CDR3 loop is CASSVGGGAIQETQYF. The CDR3 DNA sequence: TGTGCCAGCAGCGTAGGCGGGGGGGCAATTCAAGAGACCCAGTACTTC.

The chain combines TRBV27 with TRBJ2-7; 9 bases map to TRBD1. This CDR3 is 15 amino acids long. V lost 2 bases to trimming and J lost 4 bases; unmatched junction nucleotides: 6. CDR1 and CDR2 (germline): MNHEY, SMNVEV (reference sequence). In DNA form, the CDR3 reads TGTGCCAGCAGTTTAAAAGGGACAGGGACGTACGAGCAGTACTTC. As protein: CASSLKGTGTYEQYF.

The V and J genes are TRBV6-1 and TRBJ2-5; D may be TRBD1 or TRBD2 (7 bases each). The DNA end lines up better with TRBJ2-7; the J call may be wrong. Germline loops: CDR1 MNHNS, CDR2 SASEGT. This CDR3 is built from 14 residues. CDR3: CASTWGGGPYEQYF. DNA for the CDR3: TGTGCCAGCACCTGGGGAGGGGGCCCCTACGAGCAGTACTTC.

Regarding this clone: An end of the junction does not agree with germline; a read error may underlie this. The chain uses TRBV7-2 and TRBJ2-7; 8 nucleotides align to TRBD1. The CDR3 is 13 amino acids. From germline, CDR1 is SGHTA and CDR2 FQGNSA. For the CDR3, the DNA is TGTGCCAGCAGCTTCTTCCTTGGACAGGGACTGGACTTC. It is translated as CASSFFLGQGLDF. The whole variable domain, filled in from reference TRBV7-2 and TRBJ2-7, reads GAGVSQSPSNKVTEKGKDVELRCDPISGHTALYWYRQSLGQGLEFLIYFQGNSAPDKSGLPSDRFSAERTGGSVSTLTIQRTQQEDSAVYLCASSFFLGQGLDFGPGTRLTVT.

This chain uses TRBV6-5 with TRBJ2-3; perhaps D is TRBD1 or TRBD2 (5 bases each). Trimming took off 6 bases at V and 5 bases at J, with 12 bases between the two ends. Germline values: CDR1 MNHEY, CDR2 SVGAGI. CDR3 length equals 13 residues. The CDR3 DNA sequence: TGTGCCAGCAGCCGGGACGTAATAGATACGCAGTATTTT. As protein: CASSRDVIDTQYF.

This clone has only a few counts. The chain employs TRBV4-1 and TRBJ2-5, with unresolved D. The CDR3 loop spans 13 amino acids. Per germline, CDR1 MGHRA and CDR2 YSYEKL. Deletions cut 5 bases from V and 5 bases from J, with 12 bases between. DNA for the CDR3: TGCGCCAGCAGCTTCCTAGTTTCGGAGACCCAGTACTTC. The encoded protein is CASSFLVSETQYF.

J is TRBJ2-7 and V is TRBV6-6, with TRBD1 matching over 7 bases. J gave up 7 bases and V 8 bases, and 17 bases lay outside the gene matches. The CDR3 has 15 amino acids. Germline V lookup: CDR1 MNHNY, CDR2 SVGAGI (reference sequence). CDR3 sequence (DNA): TGTGCCAGCTATTCCCGTGACAGGGTAACAGAGGAGCAGTACTTC. Amino acids: CASYSRDRVTEEQYF.

This chain's CDR3 is CASSWGLSTEAFF. The CDR3 DNA is TGTGCCAGCAGTTGGGGGCTGAGCACTGAAGCTTTCTTT. V and J are TRBV6-6 and TRBJ1-1, with D maybe TRBD1 (6 bases). Trimming took off 4 bases at V and 4 bases at J, with 10 bases between the two ends. Germline V gene data show CDR1 as MNHNY and CDR2 as SVGAGI (reference sequence). There are 13 residues in the CDR3.

This CDR3 is CASSRTAGGQGDEQFF. DNA for the CDR3: TGTGCCAGCAGTCGGACGGCGGGAGGGCAAGGGGATGAGCAGTTCTTC. The V call is TRBV7-6, the J call TRBJ2-1; the match to TRBD2 covers 9 bases. Germline-derived CDR1 and CDR2 are SGHVS and FNYEAQ. V gave up 6 bases and J gave up 8 bases; unmatched junction bases: 14. The CDR3 is made up of 16 amino acids.

The rearrangement uses TRBV28 and TRBJ2-1, with 12 positions matching TRBD2. The V segment lost 6 bases and the J segment 4 bases; nucleotides outside the gene matches: 4. The germline V gene has CDR1 MDHEN and CDR2 SYDVKM. The CDR3 is made up of 15 amino acids. CDR3: CASRASGGAYNEQFF. The CDR3 DNA is TGTGCCAGCAGGGCTAGCGGGGGGGCGTACAATGAGCAGTTCTTC. Full variable domain (outside the CDR3, taken from reference TRBV28 and TRBJ2-1): DVKVTQSSRYLVKRTGEKVFLECVQDMDHENMFWYRQDPGLGLRLIYFSYDVKMKEKGDIPEGYSVSREKKERFSLILESASTNQTSMYLCASRASGGAYNEQFFGPGTRLTVL.

The chain is built from TRBV15 and TRBJ1-1; D not certain. Trimming took off 0 bases at V and 3 bases at J, with 5 bases between the two ends. Germline V gene sequence: CDR1 LNHNV, CDR2 YYDKDF (reference sequence). The CDR3 is 13 residues long. In nucleotides, the CDR3 is TGTGCCACCAGCAGAGATCGCGACACTGAAGCTTTCTTT. It is translated as CATSRDRDTEAFF.

The chain recombines TRBV5-4 with TRBJ2-5; 10 nucleotides agree with TRBD1. J gave up 4 bases and V 4 bases, and 1 base lay outside the gene matches. Germline V gives CDR1 SGHNT, CDR2 YYREEE (reference sequence). The CDR3 is made up of 13 amino acids. CDR3 loop: CASSRDRGETQYF. The CDR3 nucleotides read TGTGCCAGCAGCCGGGACAGGGGAGAGACCCAGTACTTC. Full variable domain (missing parts from reference TRBV5-4 and TRBJ2-5): ETGVTQSPTHLIKTRGQQVTLRCSSQSGHNTVSWYQQALGQGPQFIFQYYREEENGRGNFPPRFSGLQFPNYSSELNVNALELDDSALYLCASSRDRGETQYFGPGTRLLVL.

This chain uses TRBV11-2 with TRBJ1-5; 8 bases map to TRBD1. The germline CDR1 and CDR2 sequences are SGHAT and FQNNGV. V gave up 5 bases and J gave up 3 bases; unmatched junction bases: 6. The CDR3 is made up of 15 amino acids. CDR3 nucleotide sequence: TGTGCCAGCAGCCTCTCGGGACAGGTCAATCAGCCCCAGCATTTT. This codes for CASSLSGQVNQPQHF.

This rearrangement joins TRBV9 to TRBJ2-1, with 10 bases lining up with TRBD2. This CDR3 comprises 15 residues. CDR1 SGDLS and CDR2 YYNGEE come from the germline V gene. The J segment lost 2 bases and the V segment lost 6 bases, leaving 5 bases of the junction unmatched. CDR3 amino acids: CASTKSGGAYNEQFF. In DNA, the CDR3 is TGTGCCAGCACGAAAAGCGGGGGGGCCTACAATGAGCAGTTCTTC.

The chain carries TRBV11-2 and TRBJ1-1; D remains unclear. The CDR3 contains 12 residues. Per germline, CDR1 SGHAT and CDR2 FQNNGV. Trimming removed 2 bases from V and 9 bases from J, with 10 bases in between. The CDR3 nucleotides are TGTGCCAGCAGCTTACTTAGGGAGAAAGCTTTCTTT. Its protein is CASSLLREKAFF.